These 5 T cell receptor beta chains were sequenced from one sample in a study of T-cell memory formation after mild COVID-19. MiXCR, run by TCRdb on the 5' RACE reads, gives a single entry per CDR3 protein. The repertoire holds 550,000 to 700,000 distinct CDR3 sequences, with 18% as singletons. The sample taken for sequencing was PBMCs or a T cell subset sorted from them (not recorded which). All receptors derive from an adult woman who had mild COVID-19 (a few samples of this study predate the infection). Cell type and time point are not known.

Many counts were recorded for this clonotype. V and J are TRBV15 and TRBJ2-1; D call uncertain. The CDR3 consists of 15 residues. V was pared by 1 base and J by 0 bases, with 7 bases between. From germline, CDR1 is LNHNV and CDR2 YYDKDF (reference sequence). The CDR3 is CATSRVKSSYNEQFF. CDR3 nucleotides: TGTGCCACCAGCAGAGTAAAGAGCTCCTACAATGAGCAGTTCTTC.

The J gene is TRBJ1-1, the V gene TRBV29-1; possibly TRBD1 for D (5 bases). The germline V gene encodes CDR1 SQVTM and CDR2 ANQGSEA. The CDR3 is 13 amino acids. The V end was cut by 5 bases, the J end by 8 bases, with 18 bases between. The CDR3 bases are TGCAGCGTTCATCCAAGGGGATCGGCAGAAGCTTTCTTT. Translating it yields CSVHPRGSAEAFF.

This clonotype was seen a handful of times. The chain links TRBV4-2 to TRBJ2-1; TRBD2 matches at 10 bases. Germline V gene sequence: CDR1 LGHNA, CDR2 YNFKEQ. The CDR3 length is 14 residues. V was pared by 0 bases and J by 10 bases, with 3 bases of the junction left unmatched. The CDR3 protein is CASSQEFSGGEQFF. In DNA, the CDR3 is TGTGCCAGCAGCCAAGAGTTTAGCGGGGGGGAGCAGTTCTTC.

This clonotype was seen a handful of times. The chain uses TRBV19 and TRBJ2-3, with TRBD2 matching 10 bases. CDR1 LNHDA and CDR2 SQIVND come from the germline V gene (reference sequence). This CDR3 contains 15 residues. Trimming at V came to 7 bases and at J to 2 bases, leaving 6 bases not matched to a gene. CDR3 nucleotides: TGTGCCAGTACCCCACTAGCGGGGTTCACAGATACGCAGTATTTT. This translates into CASTPLAGFTDTQYF.

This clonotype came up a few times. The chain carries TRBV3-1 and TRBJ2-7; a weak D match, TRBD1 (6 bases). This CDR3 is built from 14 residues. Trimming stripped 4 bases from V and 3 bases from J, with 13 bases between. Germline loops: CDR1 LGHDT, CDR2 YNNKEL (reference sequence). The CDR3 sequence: CASSPTRDNYEQYF. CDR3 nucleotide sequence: TGTGCCAGCAGCCCCACCCGGGACAACTACGAGCAGTACTTC.